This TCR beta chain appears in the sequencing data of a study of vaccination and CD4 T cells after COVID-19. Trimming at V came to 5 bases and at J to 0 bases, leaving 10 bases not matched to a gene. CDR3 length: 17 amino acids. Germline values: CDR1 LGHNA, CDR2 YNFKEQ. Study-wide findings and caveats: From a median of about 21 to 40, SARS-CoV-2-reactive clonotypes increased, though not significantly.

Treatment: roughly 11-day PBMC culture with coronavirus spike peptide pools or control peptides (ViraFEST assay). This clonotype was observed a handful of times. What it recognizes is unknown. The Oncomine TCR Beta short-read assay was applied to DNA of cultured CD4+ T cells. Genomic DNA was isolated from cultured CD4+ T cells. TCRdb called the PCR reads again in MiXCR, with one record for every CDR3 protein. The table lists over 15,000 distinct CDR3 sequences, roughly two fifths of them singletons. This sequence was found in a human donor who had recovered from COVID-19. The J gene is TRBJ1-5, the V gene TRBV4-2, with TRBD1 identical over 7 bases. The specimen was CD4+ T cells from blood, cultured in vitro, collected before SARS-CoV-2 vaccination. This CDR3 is CASSSRTGGFSNQPQHF. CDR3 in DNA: TGTGCCAGCAGCTCCCGGACAGGAGGATTTAGCAATCAGCCCCAGCATTTT.